These 30 T cell receptor beta chains were sequenced from one sample in a study of Ad26.COV2.S vaccination and SARS-CoV-2 variants (dated by TCRdb to 2020 to 2022). Libraries were built with the immunoSEQ multiplex PCR assay. In TCRdb, the immuneACCESS table is reduced to in-frame sequences with V and J assigned. These tables do not hold every clone; where another copy was compared, an unresolved V gene accounts for under half, and the others remain unexplained. In all, the sample holds about 680,000 clones, and roughly nine tenths of those were seen once. Roughly 1.5% of the sample lies in the top ten. The sample's treatment or condition, from its label and the paper: around 19 received Ad26.COV2.S at low or high dose, single or two shots; 5 received placebo; per-sample allocation not given. Repertoires of vaccine and placebo recipients were sequenced from samples taken on day 63 after the first injection.

The sample here was peripheral blood, taken in a trial of Ad26.COV2.S vaccine versus placebo. The receptor source for this set is a person aged 18-60 years who received the Ad26.COV2.S COVID-19 vaccine or a placebo.

The J gene is TRBJ2-7, the V gene TRBV10-1, with TRBD1 identical over 7 bases. J lost 7 bases, V lost 3 bases, and 9 bases had no gene match. The CDR3 is 14 residues long. CDR1 and CDR2 from the germline V gene are WNHNN and SYGVQD (reference sequence). The CDR3 sequence: CASSESGRGKEQYF. DNA of the CDR3: TGCGCCAGCAGTGAAAGCGGCAGGGGGAAGGAGCAGTACTTC.

The chain has TRBV18 and TRBJ1-5; no reliable D call. From germline, CDR1 is KGHSH and CDR2 LQKENI. This CDR3 region has 14 residues. V dropped 4 bases and J dropped 0 bases, with 7 bases sitting between them. CDR3 nucleotides: TGTGCCAGCTCACTTGAAAGTAGCAATCAGCCCCAGCATTTT. Encoded protein: CASSLESSNQPQHF. Variable domain in full (rest from reference TRBV18 and TRBJ1-5): NAGVMQNPRHLVRRRGQEARLRCSPMKGHSHVYWYRQLPEEGLKFMVYLQKENIIDESGMPKERFSAEFPKEGPSILRIQQVVRGDSAAYFCASSLESSNQPQHFGDGTRLSIL.

This clone was detected a few times. The CDR3 reads CASSLQQAYGYTF. The CDR3, as DNA: TGTGCCAGTAGTCTGCAGCAGGCCTATGGCTACACCTTC. This chain uses TRBV19 with TRBJ1-2; no reliable D call. CDR1 is LNHDA, CDR2 SQIVND, per germline (reference sequence). The CDR3 sequence is 13 residues long. V lost 5 bases, J lost 4 bases, and 11 bases lay in between.

This clone was detected once. The chain is built from TRBV4-3 and TRBJ1-4; D unresolved. The germline V gene encodes CDR1 LGHNA and CDR2 YSLEER. The CDR3 spans 14 residues. V was cut by 4 bases and J by 7 bases, with 13 bases left in between. Here the CDR3 DNA reads TGCGCCAGCAGCCTACGGGTGGTGGGTGAAAAACTGTTTTTT. As protein: CASSLRVVGEKLFF.

The gene calls are TRBV9 and TRBJ2-3; D unresolved. The CDR3 spans 11 residues. Germline CDR1 is SGDLS and CDR2 is YYNGEE. V was clipped by 7 bases and J by 2 bases, with 5 bases between them. The CDR3 region is CASGDTDTQYF. CDR3 DNA: TGTGCCAGCGGGGACACAGATACGCAGTATTTT.

A few counts support this clone. The genes are TRBV11-2 and TRBJ2-1, with a weak D call TRBD2 (6 bases). There are 15 residues in the CDR3. Between the trimmed V and J ends, which lost 7 bases and 7 bases, there was a span of 20 bases. Looked up from germline, CDR1 is SGHAT and CDR2 is FQNNGV. The CDR3 sequence: CASTLPGLYRNEQFF. DNA of the CDR3: TGTGCCAGCACACTACCGGGACTCTATCGGAATGAGCAGTTCTTC. The whole variable domain, filled in from reference TRBV11-2 and TRBJ2-1, reads EAGVAQSPRYKIIEKRQSVAFWCNPISGHATLYWYQQILGQGPKLLIQFQNNGVVDDSQLPKDRFSAERLKGVDSTLKIQPAKLEDSAVYLCASTLPGLYRNEQFFGPGTRLTVL.

This sequence joins TRBV6-5 and TRBJ1-2; unclear D gene. The CDR3 covers 13 residues. Between the trimmed V and J ends, which lost 7 bases and 4 bases, there was a span of 13 bases. Germline V CDR1 and CDR2: MNHEY, SVGAGI. CDR3 sequence (DNA): TGTGCCAGCAACACCGGACGCGCCTATGGCTACACCTTC. Its translation: CASNTGRAYGYTF.

The sample holds one count of this clone. V gene TRBV7-2 combines with J gene TRBJ1-1, with TRBD1 matching over 8 bases. The germline V gene encodes CDR1 SGHTA and CDR2 FQGNSA. The CDR3 extends over 14 amino acids. V dropped 5 bases and J dropped 3; count of bases not matched to a gene: 5. The CDR3 sequence: CASSPRQGYTEAFF. The CDR3 DNA reads as TGTGCCAGCAGCCCTCGACAGGGGTACACTGAAGCTTTCTTT. Together with reference TRBV7-2 and TRBJ1-1, the CDR3 gives the full variable domain: GAGVSQSPSNKVTEKGKDVELRCDPISGHTALYWYRQSLGQGLEFLIYFQGNSAPDKSGLPSDRFSAERTGGSVSTLTIQRTQQEDSAVYLCASSPRQGYTEAFFGQGTRLTVV.

The rearrangement uses TRBV13 and TRBJ2-1; 7 bases match TRBD2. The germline gives CDR1 PRHDT, CDR2 FYEKMQ (reference sequence). This CDR3 has 16 amino acids. The trim removed 1 base at V and 9 bases at J, leaving 12 bases unmatched. This CDR3 is CASSLVGGGPSREQFF. CDR3 bases: TGTGCCAGCAGCTTAGTGGGGGGAGGGCCCTCACGTGAGCAGTTCTTC.

The V call is TRBV18, the J call TRBJ2-3, with D unclear. There are 15 residues in the CDR3. Germline V gene data show CDR1 as KGHSH and CDR2 as LQKENI. The V gene lost 4 bases and the J gene lost 0 bases, with 11 bases spanning the gap. The CDR3 DNA follows: TGTGCCAGCTCACTCCAACGTTCTAGCACAGATACGCAGTATTTT. Translated, it gives CASSLQRSSTDTQYF.

The rearrangement links TRBV4-1 to TRBJ2-7; 9 positions match TRBD1. The CDR3 sequence is 16 residues long. The V segment lost 1 base and the J segment 3 bases; nucleotides outside the gene matches: 7. The germline V gene encodes CDR1 MGHRA and CDR2 YSYEKL. The DNA of the CDR3 is TGCGCCAGCAGCCAAGGTGGAGGACAGGGGTTCTACGAGCAGTACTTC. Residues: CASSQGGGQGFYEQYF.

This clone was recorded only once. The chain links TRBV7-2 to TRBJ2-3; D assignment may be TRBD1 or TRBD2 (5 bases each). Germline loops: CDR1 SGHTA, CDR2 FQGNSA. This CDR3 spans 13 amino acids. V was trimmed by 5 bases and J by 4 bases, leaving 10 bases between them. CDR3 sequence: CASSLQGPDTQYF. The CDR3 bases are TGTGCCAGCAGCCTTCAGGGACCAGATACGCAGTATTTT.

The table lists this clone with a count of one. The J gene is TRBJ2-2, the V gene TRBV11-2; D is unclear. V was trimmed by 6 bases and J by 0 bases, leaving 8 bases between them. Per the germline V gene, CDR1 is SGHAT and CDR2 is FQNNGV. The CDR3 covers 14 residues. CDR3 loop: CASSPRTNTGELFF. The CDR3 nucleotides read TGTGCCAGCAGTCCCCGTACGAACACCGGGGAGCTGTTTTTT.

The rearrangement links TRBV10-3 to TRBJ2-2; D gene ambiguous. Per germline, CDR1 ENHRY and CDR2 SYGVKD. This CDR3 is 16 amino acids long. With 0 bases removed from V and 1 base from J, the gap between germline ends came to 9 bases. CDR3 protein: CAISESVTMNTGELFF. The CDR3 DNA reads TGTGCCATCAGTGAGTCAGTGACAATGAACACCGGGGAGCTGTTTTTT.

J is TRBJ1-3 and V is TRBV30; no clear D gene. The V gene lost 3 bases and the J gene lost 4 bases, with 10 bases spanning the gap. This CDR3 contains 13 residues. Germline CDR1 GTSNPN, CDR2 SVGIG (reference sequence). Written as DNA, the CDR3 is TGTGCCTGGAGACTGGTGGGCGGAAACACCATATATTTT. Translating gives CAWRLVGGNTIYF.

The chain couples TRBV30 to TRBJ1-2; possible D gene TRBD1, 6 bases. Germline loops: CDR1 GTSNPN, CDR2 SVGIG (reference sequence). There are 15 residues in the CDR3. V was pared by 2 bases and J by 5 bases, with 18 bases between. The CDR3 region has the DNA TGTGCCTGGAGTCCGCGGACAGCAGGATTTTATGGCTACACCTTC. Translation: CAWSPRTAGFYGYTF.

The CDR3 DNA sequence: TGTGCCAGCAGCCGCGGACAGGGGGCGGCCACTGAAGCTTTCTTT. It encodes CASSRGQGAATEAFF. The V call is TRBV14, the J call TRBJ1-1; 11 bases align to TRBD1. Germline V lookup: CDR1 SGHDN, CDR2 FVKESK. Trimming removed 4 bases from V and 4 bases from J; junction bases left unmatched: 5. The CDR3 is 15 residues long. Together with reference TRBV14 and TRBJ1-1, the CDR3 gives the full variable domain: EAGVTQFPSHSVIEKGQTVTLRCDPISGHDNLYWYRRVMGKEIKFLLHFVKESKQDESGMPNNRFLAERTGGTYSTLKVQPAELEDSGVYFCASSRGQGAATEAFFGQGTRLTVV.

The chain has TRBV24-1 and TRBJ2-1; possible D gene TRBD2, 5 bases. This CDR3 has 11 amino acids. V shed 9 bases and J shed 8 bases, with 10 bases lying between them. Per the germline V gene, CDR1 is KGHDR and CDR2 is SFDVKD. CDR3 nucleotide sequence: TGTGCCACCTTCAACGGGGATGAGCAGTTCTTC. Protein: CATFNGDEQFF.

The rearrangement uses TRBV24-1 and TRBJ2-2; the match to TRBD2 covers 10 bases. The CDR3 length is 16 residues. CDR1 and CDR2 (germline): KGHDR, SFDVKD. The ends lost 3 bases at V and 3 bases at J; junction bases unmatched: 3. The CDR3 DNA reads TGTGCCACCAGTGATCCTAGCGGGGGCCACACCGGGGAGCTGTTTTTT. Protein sequence: CATSDPSGGHTGELFF.

The rearrangement uses TRBV6-6 and TRBJ2-7; D ambiguous. The ends were cut back, 6 bases at V and 2 bases at J, with 14 bases in the middle. The germline V gene encodes CDR1 MNHNY and CDR2 SVGAGI (reference sequence). The length of the CDR3 is 14 residues. The CDR3 loop reads CASSAPREAYEQYF. The CDR3 DNA follows: TGTGCCAGCAGCGCGCCCAGAGAGGCCTACGAGCAGTACTTC.

J is TRBJ1-6 and V is TRBV9, with a tentative D call TRBD1 (6 bases). The V gene lost 4 bases and the J gene lost 0 bases, with 17 bases spanning the gap. CDR3 size: 18 residues. Germline CDR1 SGDLS, CDR2 YYNGEE. For the CDR3, the DNA is TGTGCCAGCAGCTCAGGGGACGGCAGAAGCTCCTATAATTCACCCCTCCACTTT. It translates to CASSSGDGRSSYNSPLHF.

In its sample, this clone was seen once. The V call is TRBV7-9, the J call TRBJ2-3; TRBD1 is a possible D gene (5 bases). The CDR3 covers 14 residues. V lost 5 bases and J 0 bases, leaving 9 bases between the germline ends. Per germline, CDR1 SEHNR and CDR2 FQNEAQ (reference sequence). Here the CDR3 reads CASSQGISTDTQYF. The CDR3 DNA reads TGTGCCAGCAGCCAGGGAATTAGCACAGATACGCAGTATTTT.

The gene calls are TRBV27 and TRBJ2-3, with D possibly matching TRBD1 (6 bases). CDR1 is MNHEY and CDR2 is SMNVEV in the germline V gene (reference sequence). V gave up 1 base and J gave up 5 bases, with 10 bases separating them. There are 14 residues in the CDR3. The CDR3 spells CASSLWQGLDTQYF. Written as DNA, the CDR3 is TGTGCCAGCAGTTTATGGCAGGGGCTAGATACGCAGTATTTT.

The gene calls are TRBV5-5 and TRBJ2-7; TRBD1 agrees at 9 bases. The germline gives CDR1 SGHKS, CDR2 YYEKEE (reference sequence). The ends lost 0 bases at V and 2 bases at J; junction bases unmatched: 3. The CDR3 totals 15 residues. The CDR3 nucleotides read TGTGCCAGCAGCTTGGCACAGGGGGCCCCCTACGAGCAGTACTTC. Encoded protein: CASSLAQGAPYEQYF.

The chain links TRBV15 to TRBJ1-1; D gene unclear. Germline V CDR1 and CDR2: LNHNV, YYDKDF (reference sequence). V lost 1 base and J lost 1, with 7 bases in between. The CDR3 is 14 amino acids. CDR3 amino acids: CATSRAGRNTEAFF. The CDR3 DNA reads as TGTGCCACCAGCAGAGCGGGAAGGAACACTGAAGCTTTCTTT.

Notes on this clone: At one end, the junction sequence differs from germline, possibly due to a read error. CDR3: CATRDFWDREFGEQYF. The CDR3, as DNA: TGTGCCACCAGGGATTTCTGGGACAGGGAGTTTGGCGAGCAGTACTTC. The gene calls are TRBV24-1 and TRBJ2-7; 9 bases are shared with TRBD1. The CDR3 runs 16 residues. CDR1 is KGHDR, CDR2 SFDVKD, per germline.

This sequence joins TRBV27 and TRBJ2-7; D unresolved. CDR1 is MNHEY and CDR2 is SMNVEV in the germline V gene (reference sequence). Trimming took 5 bases from V and 5 from J, leaving 13 bases between them. The CDR3 length is 13 residues. The CDR3: CASSPSRIHEQYF. The CDR3 DNA sequence: TGTGCCAGCAGTCCCTCTCGCATCCACGAGCAGTACTTC.

The V gene is TRBV5-6, the J gene TRBJ1-2, with 8 bases aligning to TRBD1. Trimming at V came to 4 bases and at J to 6 bases, leaving 8 bases not matched to a gene. Germline V gene lookup returns CDR1 SGHDT and CDR2 YYEEEE. CDR3 size: 14 residues. The CDR3 DNA follows: TGTGCCAGCAGCCCTAGGACAGGGCGCAATGGCTACACCTTC. This gives the protein CASSPRTGRNGYTF.

The rearrangement joins TRBV29-1 to TRBJ1-3, with D unresolved. The CDR3 sequence is 13 residues long. Germline CDR1 reads SQVTM; CDR2 reads ANQGSEA. Trimming pared 4 bases from V and 2 bases from J, leaving 9 bases between. CDR3: CSVAAVAGNTIYF. The CDR3 DNA reads as TGCAGCGTTGCCGCAGTCGCTGGAAACACCATATATTTT.

V and J are TRBV29-1 and TRBJ2-3, with 8 bases matching TRBD2. The CDR3 loop spans 13 amino acids. Germline V gene lookup returns CDR1 SQVTM and CDR2 ANQGSEA. The junction had 7 bases not matched to a gene; V was cut back by 5 bases and J by 6 bases. The CDR3 here is CSVYSGIGDTQYF. Here the CDR3 DNA reads TGCAGCGTTTATAGCGGGATCGGGGATACGCAGTATTTT.